This T cell receptor beta chain was sequenced in a study of T cell responses to AZD1222 COVID-19 vaccine. Looking at the study overall: Pooled in the analysis were second doses at about 4 or about 12 weeks. The study, taken as a whole, reports: The study found vaccine-associated CD4 TCRs spanning spike, dominant at 160-218 and 743-854. Within unmutated variant regions lay the reported targets of nearly half of spike-specific TCRs. Donors were chiefly white British, with a greater number of females, and clonal diversity was perhaps underestimated.

CDR1 and CDR2 from the germline V gene are MNHNY and SVGAGI (reference sequence). Trimming removed 7 bases from V and 5 bases from J; junction bases left unmatched: 4. The CDR3 is 13 amino acids. TCRdb keeps only in-frame clones here, not all; method: immunoSEQ multiplex PCR. The sample contains some 120,000 clones, 75% to 90% of which appear only once. Concerning this clone itself: The antigen is unknown.

V usage is TRBV6-6 and J usage is TRBJ2-7; 11 nucleotides agree with TRBD2. The TCR originated in an adult in good health. This specimen consisted of peripheral blood, obtained on day 0 of AZD1222 vaccination. The CDR3 spells CASMTSGTNEQYF. In DNA, the CDR3 is TGTGCCAGCATGACTAGCGGGACCAACGAGCAGTACTTC.